The entry below gives a single T cell receptor (beta chain) sequence along with its context. Its specificity is not known. From blood CD8+ and CD4+ T cells, the TCR beta chain was sequenced. This sample stems from a study of CD8 T cells in Susac syndrome. Study-level findings and limits: The number of individuals included in the study's TCR sequencing and HLA analysis was acknowledged as relatively small.

This CDR3 region has 12 residues. V was cut by 4 bases and J by 4 bases, with 9 bases left in between. The germline CDR1 and CDR2 sequences are SGHDT and YYEEEE. An input of about 0.45 to 1 ug of RNA was subjected to reverse transcription using random hexamers. TCRdb re-derived calls from the immunoSEQ multiplex PCR reads in MiXCR, one entry per CDR3 protein. Here the sample spans 110,000 or so distinct CDR3 sequences, roughly 92% being singletons. The receptor was isolated from a human donor in good health. The chain carries TRBV5-6 and TRBJ2-7, with D possibly TRBD2 on 5 matching bases. The sample consisted of CD4+ T cells from PBMCs. As DNA, the CDR3 is TGTGCCAGCAGCCGAGAGCGGTACGAGCAGTACTTC. This codes for CASSRERYEQYF. Together with reference TRBV5-6 and TRBJ2-7, the CDR3 gives the full variable domain: DAGVTQSPTHLIKTRGQQVTLRCSPKSGHDTVSWYQQALGQGPQFIFQYYEEEERQRGNFPDRFSGHQFPNYSSELNVNALLLGDSALYLCASSRERYEQYFGPGTRLTVT.